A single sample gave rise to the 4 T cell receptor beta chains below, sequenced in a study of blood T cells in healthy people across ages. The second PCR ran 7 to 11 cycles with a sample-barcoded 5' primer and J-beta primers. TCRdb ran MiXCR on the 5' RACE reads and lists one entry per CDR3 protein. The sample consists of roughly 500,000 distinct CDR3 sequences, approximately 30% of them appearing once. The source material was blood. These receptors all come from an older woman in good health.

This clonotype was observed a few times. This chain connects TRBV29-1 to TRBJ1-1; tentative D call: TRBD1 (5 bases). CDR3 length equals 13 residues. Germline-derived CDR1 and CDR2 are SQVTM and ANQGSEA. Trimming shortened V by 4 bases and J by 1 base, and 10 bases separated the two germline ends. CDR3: CSVATQGNTEAFF. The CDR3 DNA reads TGCAGCGTTGCGACCCAGGGGAACACTGAAGCTTTCTTT.

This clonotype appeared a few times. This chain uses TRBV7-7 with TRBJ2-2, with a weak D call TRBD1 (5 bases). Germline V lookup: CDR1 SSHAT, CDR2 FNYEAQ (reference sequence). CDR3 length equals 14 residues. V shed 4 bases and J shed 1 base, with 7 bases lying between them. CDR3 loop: CASSYTGNTGELFF. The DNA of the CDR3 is TGTGCCAGCAGCTACACAGGGAACACCGGGGAGCTGTTTTTT.

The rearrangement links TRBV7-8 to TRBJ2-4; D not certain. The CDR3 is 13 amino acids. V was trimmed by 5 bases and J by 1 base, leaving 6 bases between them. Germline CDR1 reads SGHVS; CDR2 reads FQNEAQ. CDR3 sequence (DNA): TGTGCCAGCAGCCCTGAGGCCAAAAACATTCAGTACTTC. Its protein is CASSPEAKNIQYF.

The CDR3 DNA reads as TGTGCCAGCAGCCCGGGGGGACAGAGCTCCTACGAGCAGTACTTC. Amino acids: CASSPGGQSSYEQYF. J is TRBJ2-7 and V is TRBV7-9; D possibly uses TRBD1 or TRBD2 (7 bases each). The CDR3 totals 15 residues. Trimming removed 5 bases at V and 0 bases at J, with 14 bases between. CDR1 and CDR2 from the germline V gene are SEHNR and FQNEAQ (reference sequence).